The TCR beta chain under discussion was sequenced for a study of T cell repertoires in cytomegalovirus infection. Looked up from germline, CDR1 is SGHTA and CDR2 is FQGNSA. V gave up 1 base and J gave up 5 bases; unmatched junction bases: 11. The CDR3 loop spans 17 amino acids. One entry per CDR3 protein results from TCRdb running MiXCR on the reads. This table has about 83,000 distinct CDR3 sequences, around 49% appearing once. This clonotype was counted a few times. As yet, its antigen is unknown. The sequence was obtained from a human donor in good health (CMV status not recorded). Some clones in this sample may be carry-over from other donors' samples. The specimen was CD8+ T cells from cultured PBMCs, collected from culture after CMV antigen stimulation. The chain uses TRBV7-2 and TRBJ2-5; 9 nucleotides agree with TRBD2. The DNA for the CDR3 is TGTGCCAGCAGCTTAGTAATAGCGGGGGAAGGGGGGGAGACCCAGTACTTC. Translation: CASSLVIAGEGGETQYF.